Below, 9 T cell receptor beta chains from the same sample are listed, as sequenced in a study of CD8 T cells in Susac syndrome. Reverse transcription used about 0.5 to 1 ug RNA and random hexamers. TCRdb passed the immunoSEQ multiplex PCR reads through MiXCR, listing each CDR3 protein once. The data hold about 180,000 distinct CDR3 sequences, with 95% to 97% observed a single time. The material sequenced was CD4+ T cells from PBMCs. These TCRs come from a human donor with Susac syndrome.

This clonotype came up once. The V gene is TRBV29-1, the J gene TRBJ2-1, with 10 bases fitting TRBD1. The CDR3 loop spans 14 amino acids. V lost 7 bases and J lost 3; bases outside the gene matches: 6. CDR1 and CDR2 (germline): SQVTM, ANQGSEA. The CDR3 spells CSGRDRGGYNEQFF. The DNA for the CDR3 is TGCAGCGGCCGGGACAGGGGAGGCTACAATGAGCAGTTCTTC.

The chain is built from TRBV27 and TRBJ1-6; D remains ambiguous. CDR1 and CDR2 (germline): MNHEY, SMNVEV (reference sequence). The V gene lost 6 bases and the J gene lost 8 bases, with 8 bases spanning the gap. This CDR3 is built from 12 residues. In DNA, the CDR3 is TGTGCCAGCAGGGAGCTGCATTCACCCCTCCACTTT. Translation: CASRELHSPLHF.

Details on this clonotype: One junction end does not reproduce the germline sequence, and a read error may be involved. This sequence joins TRBV4-3 and TRBJ2-3; D perhaps matches TRBD2 (6 bases). Germline assignment: CDR1 LGHNA and CDR2 YSLEER. The CDR3 extends over 15 amino acids. CDR3 loop: CASSQNLAIADMQYF. For the CDR3, the DNA is TGCGCCAGCAGCCAAAACCTAGCGATCGCAGATATGCAGTATTTT.

CDR3: CASSFSGGGYEQFF. In DNA form, the CDR3 reads TGTGCCAGCAGCTTCAGCGGGGGGGGGTATGAGCAGTTCTTC. The chain couples TRBV5-6 to TRBJ2-1; 10 bases are shared with TRBD2. The CDR3 is 14 amino acids. Trimming took 2 bases from V and 8 from J; bases not matched to a gene: 4. Germline CDR1 and CDR2: SGHDT and YYEEEE.

The chain combines TRBV20-1 with TRBJ2-1; D uncertain. V lost 2 bases, J lost 3 bases, and 17 bases lay in between. The CDR3 loop spans 16 amino acids. Germline V gene data show CDR1 as DFQATT and CDR2 as SNEGSKA (reference sequence). CDR3 coding DNA: TGCAGTGCTAGATCCCCACGCGGAAGTGTCTACAATGAGCAGTTCTTC. It is translated as CSARSPRGSVYNEQFF.

As for this clonotype: The conserved closing phenylalanine or tryptophan is absent in this CDR3, likely reflecting a read error. V is TRBV4-3 and J is TRBJ2-4; the match to TRBD1 covers 8 bases. Germline CDR1 reads LGHNA; CDR2 reads YSLEER. V lost 0 bases to trimming and J lost 6 bases; unmatched junction nucleotides: 4. This CDR3 has 15 residues. The CDR3 DNA reads TGCGCCAGCAGCCAAGACGGGACAGGTCTAAACATTCAGTACTCC. Protein sequence: CASSQDGTGLNIQYS.

CDR3 nucleotide sequence: TGTGCCAGCAGCCCGCGACAGGGGAACTATGGCTACACCTTC. Translation: CASSPRQGNYGYTF. V is TRBV9 and J is TRBJ1-2; 8 bases are shared with TRBD1. The germline CDR1 and CDR2 sequences are SGDLS and YYNGEE. The CDR3 is 14 residues long. After removal of 4 bases from V and 2 bases from J, the junction contained 4 bases not matched to a gene.

The chain combines TRBV18 with TRBJ2-3, with a possible D match to TRBD2 (6 bases). The CDR3 is 15 amino acids. Trimming removed 3 bases at V and 5 bases at J, with 15 bases between. The germline V gene encodes CDR1 KGHSH and CDR2 LQKENI. CDR3 sequence reads: CASSPQLGRGDTQYF. The CDR3 nucleotides are TGTGCCAGCTCACCCCAGCTGGGGCGGGGAGATACGCAGTATTTT.

This sequence joins TRBV15 and TRBJ1-3; TRBD1 might be the D (5 bases). This CDR3 has 16 residues. V was clipped by 2 bases and J by 4 bases, with 15 bases between them. Germline CDR1 LNHNV, CDR2 YYDKDF (reference sequence). The CDR3 DNA is TGTGCCACCAGCAGAAAGGGGACGGACCTCGGAAACACCATATATTTT. It yields the protein CATSRKGTDLGNTIYF.